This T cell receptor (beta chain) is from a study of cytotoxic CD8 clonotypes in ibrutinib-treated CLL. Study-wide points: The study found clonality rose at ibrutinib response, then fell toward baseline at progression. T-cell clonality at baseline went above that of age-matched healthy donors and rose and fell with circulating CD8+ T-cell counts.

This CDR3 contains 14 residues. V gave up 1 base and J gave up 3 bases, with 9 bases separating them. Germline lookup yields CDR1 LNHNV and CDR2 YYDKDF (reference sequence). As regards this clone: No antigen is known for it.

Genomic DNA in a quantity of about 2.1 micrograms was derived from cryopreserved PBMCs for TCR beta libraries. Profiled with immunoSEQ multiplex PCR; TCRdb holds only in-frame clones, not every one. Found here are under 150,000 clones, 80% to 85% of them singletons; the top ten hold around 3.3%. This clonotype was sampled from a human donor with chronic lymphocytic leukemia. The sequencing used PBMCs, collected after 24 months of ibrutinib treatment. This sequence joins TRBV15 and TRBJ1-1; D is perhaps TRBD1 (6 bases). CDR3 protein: CATSRGQVDTEAFF. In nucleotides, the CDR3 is TGTGCCACCAGCAGAGGACAGGTGGACACTGAAGCTTTCTTT.